This TCR beta chain was captured in a study of blood T cell repertoires in COVID-19 (TCRdb year 2020). Notes on the research overall: The collaborator samples originated in the United States, Italy and Spain and spanned the acute and convalescent phases of COVID-19. The prospective study material was composed of cDNA or gDNA derived from T cells, B-cell-depleted T cells, or PBMCs. Subjects who had been exposed to COVID-19, were actively infected with it, or had recovered from it provided the deeply sampled blood TCRbeta repertoires that made up the dataset. The repertoires were released in a freely available public database intended as a resource for research on the immune response to SARS-CoV-2. Samples came from the ongoing ImmuneRACE study (first 160 participants) plus 1,254 subjects from 6 global collaborators. Sample metadata almost always included a de-identified subject ID, COVID-19 status, age in years and sex. HLA class I and class II types, where available, came from metadata supplied by the sample provider rather than from assay-based typing.

Here is what the overall study found, with its caveats: How much clinical and demographic metadata was included differed by source and by participant, and the metadata was provided uncurated.

Remarks on this clone: It has no known antigen specificity. The junction and the germline gene differ at one end; a read error may be behind it.

Each collaborating institution followed its own protocols to collect whole blood in K2EDTA tubes. Collaborator samples were shipped for TCRbeta analysis as frozen whole blood, isolated PBMCs, or DNA extracted from either sample type. The immunoSEQ Assay, a bias-controlled multiplex PCR, was used to amplify TCRbeta CDR3 regions from genomic DNA. The authors processed their data as follows. The number of nucleated cells in each sample was estimated from the amplification of reference gene primers within the assay. To quantify the absolute abundance of each unique TCRbeta CDR3 rearrangement, sequence reads were collapsed and filtered. Productive Simpson clonality was computed per sample as the square root of Simpson's diversity index over productive rearrangements. TCRdb obtained this table from immuneACCESS and retained in-frame rearrangements with V and J assigned. These tables miss some clones; where compared with another copy, unresolved V genes account for less than half of the shortfall, and the remainder is unexplained. The V and J calls and clone size are taken from that table; D and trimming were inferred from the DNA. The sample includes roughly 16,000 clones, with about 91% observed a single time. Of the sample, approximately 2.6% falls within the top ten clones.

The sequence derives from a human donor in a cohort sampled during active COVID-19. The sequenced sample consisted of peripheral blood.

The nucleotide sequence is TGCGCCAGCACCTTGGCGGGGAAAGAGACCCAGTACTTC. It encodes CASTLAGKETQYF. The chain joins TRBV5-1 to TRBJ2-5; D gene: possibly TRBD2, on 6 matching bases. Via the germline V gene, CDR1 is SGHRS and CDR2 YFSETQ. The CDR3 holds 13 amino acids from the cysteine to the phenylalanine. The CDR3 DNA has 39 bases and is translated from base 1. With all but the CDR3 taken from the reference TRBV5-1 and TRBJ2-5 genes, the full variable domain is: KAGVTQTPRYLIKTRGQQVTLSCSPISGHRSVSWYQQTPGQGLQFLFEYFSETQRNKGNFPGRFSGRQFSNSRSEMNVSTLELGDSALYLCASTLAGKETQYFGPGTRLLVL.